This T cell receptor (beta chain) was retrieved from a study of human T cells and chemical hapten exposure. Study-level information: 2% DPC was applied to approximately 2 cm by approximately 2 cm of upper inner arm skin for sensitization. Patch tests of 0.01% DPC on the upper back were read at 6 days. Per-sample TCR yield variation was attributed mainly to small pooled library volume differences.

This clonotype showed up many times. TCRdb redid the calling of the RACE reads with MiXCR, one entry per CDR3 protein. This sample carries approximately 74,000 distinct CDR3 sequences, more than 30% of them seen once, and the ten largest clones take nearly 9%. Time point reported: patch test 1, 2 weeks after DPC sensitization. Indicated treatment: therapeutic diphenylcyclopropenone sensitization with weekly scalp DPC. Donors were 18 to 70-year-old alopecia patients suitable for DPC. V was trimmed by 8 bases and J by 6 bases, leaving 17 bases between them. The CDR3 loop spans 13 amino acids. This sample comprised whole blood, obtained in connection with sensitization to the hapten diphenylcyclopropenone (DPC). V gene TRBV12-3 or TRBV12-4 combines with J gene TRBJ2-7; D is perhaps TRBD1 (6 bases). This receptor was taken from a man in his forties or fifties with alopecia areata. Some clones in this sample may be carry-over from other donors' samples. As DNA, the CDR3 is TGTGCCAGCTTTGTTGGGGGCTTATCCGAGCAGTACTTC. It specifies CASFVGGLSEQYF.